This is a list of T cell receptor beta chains from one sample in a study of T cell responses to AZD1222 COVID-19 vaccine. Clones were read by immunoSEQ multiplex PCR, and TCRdb kept only the in-frame ones, dropping some. The table records more than 85,000 clones, 94% of them present only once. This sample comprised peripheral blood, obtained 28 days after the second AZD1222 dose. The receptors come from an adult who received the AZD1222 COVID-19 vaccine. The CDR3 runs from the conserved cysteine through the conserved F or W. The order of the fields is J gene, clone size, V gene, D gene, CDR3 DNA, CDR3 protein. D genes are given only for firm matches. Only part of the rows carry a size: once, few, many, or a class if the clone is expanded.

TRBJ1-2,-,TRBV2,-,TGTGCCAGCACCCTAATAGGGAACCAGTATGGCTACACCTTC,CASTLIGNQYGYTF
TRBJ2-7,-,TRBV29-1,-,TGCAGCGTTGTAGGGTTTGACGAGCAGTACTTC,CSVVGFDEQYF
TRBJ1-2,-,TRBV6-2/TRBV6-3,-,TGTGCCAGCAGTTACCCAGACCCCCTTAGGGGCTACACCTTC,CASSYPDPLRGYTF
TRBJ1-4,-,TRBV6-5,-,TGTGCCAGCAGTTTACAGGGAATGACTAATGAAAAACTGTTTTTT,CASSLQGMTNEKLFF
TRBJ2-4,-,TRBV20-1,TRBD2,TGCAGTGCGAGTGGGCGGGGGGGAAACATTCAGTACTTC,CSASGRGGNIQYF
TRBJ2-2,-,TRBV7-9,-,TGTGCCAGCAGCTTAGGGACGTTGTTGACCGAGACCGGGGAGCTGTTTTTT,CASSLGTLLTETGELFF
TRBJ1-6,-,TRBV6-5,-,TGTGCCAGCAGAGTCAACTACCGGGATTCACCCCTCCACTTT,CASRVNYRDSPLHF
TRBJ2-7,-,TRBV27,-,TGTGCCAGCAGTTCCAAGGCCCCCAGGAGCCACGAGCAGTACTTC,CASSSKAPRSHEQYF
TRBJ2-3,-,TRBV7-2,TRBD2,TGTGCCAGCAGCTTAGCTAGCGGGGGAGCAGATACGCAGTATTTT,CASSLASGGADTQYF
TRBJ1-1,-,TRBV18,TRBD1,TGTGCCAGCTCACCTATACAGGGGGCTTCGCTAAGGAACACTGAAGCTTTCTTT,CASSPIQGASLRNTEAFF
TRBJ1-1,-,TRBV3-1/TRBV3-2,-,TGTGCCAGCAGCCACCACCCACTGAACACTGAAGCTTTCTTT,CASSHHPLNTEAFF
TRBJ1-2,-,TRBV18,TRBD1,TGTGCCAGCTCCCCCTTTAAGCAGGGGGTAGGAGGCTACACCTTC,CASSPFKQGVGGYTF
TRBJ1-2,-,TRBV14,-,TGTGCCAGCAGCAGGGCGATAGTTAACTATGGCTACACCTTC,CASSRAIVNYGYTF
TRBJ1-2,-,TRBV2,TRBD1,TGTGCCAGCAGTTTACAGGGGTCTGGCTACACCTTC,CASSLQGSGYTF
TRBJ1-4,-,TRBV19,TRBD1,TGTGCCAGTAGCTACCGGGACAGGGGGCCATGGGATGAAAAACTGTTTTTT,CASSYRDRGPWDEKLFF
TRBJ1-6,-,TRBV2,-,TGTGCCAGCAGTCAAGTAGGTAATTCACCCCTCCACTTT,CASSQVGNSPLHF
TRBJ1-1,-,TRBV5-1,TRBD1,TGCGCCAGCAGCTTGGTAGGGGGCGAAACTGAAGCTTTCTTT,CASSLVGGETEAFF
TRBJ1-6,once,TRBV27,-,TGTGCCAGCAGTATGCAAAACTTAGGGAATTCACCCCTCCACTTT,CASSMQNLGNSPLHF
TRBJ1-5,-,TRBV19,TRBD1,TGTGCCAGTAGTCTGAGGACAGGGCCTTATAGCAATCAGCCCCAGCATTTT,CASSLRTGPYSNQPQHF
TRBJ2-1,-,TRBV6-5,TRBD2,TGTGCCAGCACCGCTAGCGGGGTTTACAATGAGCAGTTCTTC,CASTASGVYNEQFF
TRBJ2-3,-,TRBV5-4,-,TGTGCCAGCAGCTTAGGACACTTTAGCACAGATACGCAGTATTTT,CASSLGHFSTDTQYF
TRBJ1-1,-,TRBV15,TRBD1,TGTGCCACCAGCAGAGATCGGGGACAGGGTGTGACTGAAGCTTTCTTT,CATSRDRGQGVTEAFF
TRBJ1-3,-,TRBV18,-,TGTGCCAGCTCACCAGAGGGACGGGTCGGAAACACCATATATTTT,CASSPEGRVGNTIYF
TRBJ2-7,-,TRBV5-1,-,TGCGCCAGCAGCCCCCTAAGTACGTCCGAGCAGTACTTC,CASSPLSTSEQYF
TRBJ1-3,-,TRBV2,-,TGTGCCAGCACCCCAACCGGCGGGCGTAGCTCTGGAAACACCATATATTTT,CASTPTGGRSSGNTIYF
TRBJ1-5,-,TRBV6-5,-,TGTGCCAGCAGCTCCCTCATCAGCAATCAGCCCCAGCATTTT,CASSSLISNQPQHF
TRBJ2-7,-,TRBV2,TRBD1,TGTGCCAGCAGGAAAGACCGATCAGGGGGCTACGAGCAGTACTTC,CASRKDRSGGYEQYF
TRBJ2-1,-,TRBV7-9,-,TGTGCCAGCTTGTCTAGCGAGCTCTACAATGAGCAGTTCTTC,CASLSSELYNEQFF
TRBJ1-5,-,TRBV4-1,TRBD1,TGCGCCAGCAGCCAAGAGGGTGGGGGACAGACATTCAATCAGCCCCAGCATTTT,CASSQEGGGQTFNQPQHF
TRBJ1-5,-,TRBV12-3/TRBV12-4,-,TGTGCCAGCAGTTTGGGGGGAGGCCAGCCCCAGCATTTT,CASSLGGGQPQHF
TRBJ2-7,-,TRBV27,-,TGTGCCAGCAGTTTAGTACCGAACTCCTACGAGCAGTACTTC,CASSLVPNSYEQYF
TRBJ2-3,-,TRBV7-9,TRBD1,TGTGCCAGCGCGACAGGGTTAACAGATACGCAGTATTTT,CASATGLTDTQYF
TRBJ2-7,-,TRBV7-9,-,TGTGCCAGCAGCCTTAGGGCTGTAGGGGCCTCCTACGAGCAGTACTTC,CASSLRAVGASYEQYF